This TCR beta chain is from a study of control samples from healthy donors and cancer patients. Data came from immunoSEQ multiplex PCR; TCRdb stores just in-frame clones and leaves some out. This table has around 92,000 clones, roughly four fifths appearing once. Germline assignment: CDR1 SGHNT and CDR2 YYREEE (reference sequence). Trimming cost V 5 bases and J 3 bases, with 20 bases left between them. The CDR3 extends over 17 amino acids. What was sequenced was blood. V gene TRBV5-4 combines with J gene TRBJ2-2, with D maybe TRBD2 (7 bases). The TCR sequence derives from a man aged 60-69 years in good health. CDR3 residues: CASRDRKGGGDTGELFF. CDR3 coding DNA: TGTGCCAGCAGGGATAGAAAGGGGGGGGGCGACACCGGGGAGCTGTTTTTT. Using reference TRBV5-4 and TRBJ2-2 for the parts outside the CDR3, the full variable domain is ETGVTQSPTHLIKTRGQQVTLRCSSQSGHNTVSWYQQALGQGPQFIFQYYREEENGRGNFPPRFSGLQFPNYSSELNVNALELDDSALYLCASRDRKGGGDTGELFFGEGSRLTVL.